The present T cell receptor beta chain was sequenced within a study of blood T cell repertoires in COVID-19. In the study overall: The United States, Italy and Spain provided the acute and convalescent COVID-19 samples. From T cells, B-cell-depleted T cells, or PBMCs came the material, which was cDNA or gDNA.

The authors' processing: Amplification of reference gene primers was used by the study to estimate nucleated cell counts. Produced via immunoSEQ multiplex PCR; TCRdb's table is partial and in-frame only. The V and J calls and clone size come from that table; D and trimming were worked out from the DNA. The sample holds 40,000 to 50,000 clones, 86% seen once. The CDR3 has 18 amino acids. V lost 3 bases to trimming and J lost 5 bases; unmatched junction nucleotides: 13. Germline CDR1 reads MGHRA; CDR2 reads YSYEKL. The chain joins TRBV4-1 to TRBJ2-6, with 7 positions matching TRBD1. What was sequenced was peripheral blood. The clonotype comes from a woman aged 80 or older with acute or convalescent COVID-19. CDR3 protein: CASSHPTRQGLRANVLTF. In DNA, the CDR3 is TGCGCCAGCAGCCACCCTACCCGACAGGGCCTGCGGGCCAACGTCCTGACTTTC.